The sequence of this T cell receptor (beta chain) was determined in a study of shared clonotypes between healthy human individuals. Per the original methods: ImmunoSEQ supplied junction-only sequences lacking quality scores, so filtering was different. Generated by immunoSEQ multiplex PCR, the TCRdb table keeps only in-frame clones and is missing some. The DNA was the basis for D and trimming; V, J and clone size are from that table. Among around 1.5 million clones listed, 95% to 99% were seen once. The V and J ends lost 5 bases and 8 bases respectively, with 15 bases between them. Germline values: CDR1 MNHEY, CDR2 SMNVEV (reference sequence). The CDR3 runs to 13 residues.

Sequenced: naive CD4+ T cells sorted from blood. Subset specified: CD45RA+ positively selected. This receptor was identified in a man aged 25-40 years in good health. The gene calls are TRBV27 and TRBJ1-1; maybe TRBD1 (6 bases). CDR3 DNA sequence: TGTGCCAGCAGTCCCCGTGGGGGCGCGGAAGCTTTCTTT. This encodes CASSPRGGAEAFF.